Included here is one T cell receptor beta chain sequence, with context. The antigen is undetermined. The data derive from a study of cytomegalovirus exposure and HLA in healthy donors. Looking at the study overall: In a later analysis, the 120 or so validation repertoires were reported to have used the same platform as the roughly 700 first-cohort repertoires. Study outcomes and limitations: There were some public TCRs occurring in many donors, but most TCR sequences were rare.

Germline CDR1 is KGHSH and CDR2 is LQKENI. J lost 2 bases, V lost 5 bases, and 7 bases had no gene match. The CDR3 covers 15 residues. Repertoires were generated with immunoSEQ multiplex PCR, while TCRdb's copy carries only in-frame clones and drops some. This table holds 200,000 to 250,000 clones, 80% to 95% found once. Sample: PBMCs. The TCR sequence derives from a woman aged 18-30 years in good health and CMV-seronegative. The J gene is TRBJ2-3, the V gene TRBV18; the match to TRBD1 covers 7 bases. CDR3 sequence: CASSDAGTDTDTQYF. The CDR3 nucleotides are TGTGCCAGCTCAGACGCCGGGACAGACACAGATACGCAGTATTTT. The full variable domain, its missing parts supplied by reference TRBV18 and TRBJ2-3, is NAGVMQNPRHLVRRRGQEARLRCSPMKGHSHVYWYRQLPEEGLKFMVYLQKENIIDESGMPKERFSAEFPKEGPSILRIQQVVRGDSAAYFCASSDAGTDTDTQYFGPGTRLTVL.